This is a list of T cell receptor beta chains from one sample in a study of Tregs in tolerant kidney transplant recipients. Assay used: immunoSEQ multiplex PCR; TCRdb lists only in-frame clones, some missing. This table has 85,000 to 100,000 clones, over 85% appearing once. The sequencing used CD4+ T cells from blood, collected before the transplant. These receptors were taken from a human donor who received a combined kidney and bone marrow transplant. Both conserved end residues are part of each CDR3.

CDR3: CASSIRHDYEQYF; V: TRBV19; J: TRBJ2-7
CDR3: CASSASTDTQYF; V: TRBV5-1; J: TRBJ2-3
CDR3: CASSLGGGQYF; V: TRBV11-2; J: TRBJ2-7
CDR3: CASSSGQHNEQFF; V: TRBV19; J: TRBJ2-1
CDR3: CASSLIPDRGGQPQHF; V: TRBV7-3; J: TRBJ1-5
CDR3: CASSTGQGGYTF; V: TRBV25-1; J: TRBJ1-2
CDR3: CASRGDRGEAFGEQFF; V: TRBV19; J: TRBJ2-1
CDR3: CASSLGLAGGPETQYF; V: TRBV5-1; J: TRBJ2-5
CDR3: CASSPGTVVPRNTIYF; V: TRBV7-2; J: TRBJ1-3
CDR3: CASSPPDRMRNEQFF; V: TRBV11-1; J: TRBJ2-1
CDR3: CAWSEGGDDQPQHF; V: TRBV30; J: TRBJ1-5
CDR3: CASSQGGDTGELFF; V: TRBV9; J: TRBJ2-2
CDR3: CASSVAVAGSLGYTF; V: TRBV6-1; J: TRBJ1-2
CDR3: CASSSQDRSNSPLHF; V: TRBV5-1; J: TRBJ1-6
CDR3: CASSPFFAGAKSGNTIYF; V: TRBV7-2; J: TRBJ1-3
CDR3: CASQGRPQGQPQHF; V: TRBV28; J: TRBJ1-5
CDR3: CASSLAEAADYEQYF; V: TRBV7-2; J: TRBJ2-7
CDR3: CSVGRAQETQYF; V: TRBV29-1; J: TRBJ2-5
CDR3: CASRRQGNNRGYTF; V: TRBV28; J: TRBJ1-2
CDR3: CASSLTGGGRGNQETQYF; V: TRBV7-3; J: TRBJ2-5
CDR3: CASSQEGHRASADNSPLHF; V: TRBV4-1; J: TRBJ1-6
CDR3: CASSSTRTSGGLYEQFF; V: TRBV7-9; J: TRBJ2-1
CDR3: CASSWDRGGGYTF; V: TRBV5-6; J: TRBJ1-2
CDR3: CASSLSRGYQPQHF; V: TRBV5-6; J: TRBJ1-5
CDR3: CARGGGGPHTDTQYF; V: TRBV2; J: TRBJ2-3
CDR3: CAWTATGTGYTF; V: TRBV30; J: TRBJ1-2
CDR3: CASSPAPGTGQETQYF; V: TRBV18; J: TRBJ2-5
CDR3: CAWSEVAGAQETQYF; V: TRBV30; J: TRBJ2-5
CDR3: CASSEARSTDTQYF; V: TRBV6-1; J: TRBJ2-3
CDR3: CASSLGEALYEQYF; V: TRBV5-1; J: TRBJ2-7
CDR3: CASTTSGDTPYEQYF; V: TRBV10-1; J: TRBJ2-7
CDR3: CASSSGARWDSDTQYF; V: TRBV7-2; J: TRBJ2-3
CDR3: CASTPRGDRGHGYGYTF; V: TRBV19; J: TRBJ1-2
CDR3: CASSRQGLQPQHF; V: TRBV6-5; J: TRBJ1-5
CDR3: CAWQSVLSRSGRKGYTF; V: TRBV30; J: TRBJ1-2
CDR3: CASSLPSGTEAFF; V: TRBV27; J: TRBJ1-1
CDR3: CASSGDIFYEQYF; V: TRBV19; J: TRBJ2-7
CDR3: CAWRQIDTYTGELFF; V: TRBV30; J: TRBJ2-2
CDR3: CASGLVLDYGYTF; V: TRBV12-5; J: TRBJ1-2
CDR3: CASSPREGVGEYYEQYF; V: TRBV18; J: TRBJ2-7
CDR3: CASRGLVARDEQFF; V: TRBV7-8; J: TRBJ2-1
CDR3: CASSHHQPGQGYEQYF; V: TRBV14; J: TRBJ2-7
CDR3: CASPLWGGETESYNEQFF; V: TRBV5-1; J: TRBJ2-1
CDR3: CASSYVAGGQETQYF; V: TRBV2; J: TRBJ2-5
CDR3: CSVGQDYVSEQYF; V: TRBV29-1; J: TRBJ2-7
CDR3: CASSSRSAGDYNEQFF; V: TRBV11-1; J: TRBJ2-1
CDR3: CASSPRYSGFTDTQYF; V: TRBV5-1; J: TRBJ2-3
CDR3: CASRRQGANTGELFF; V: TRBV7-8; J: TRBJ2-2
CDR3: CASSLSGTGDLDTQYF; V: TRBV7-3; J: TRBJ2-3
CDR3: CASGGQGLSGNTIYF; V: TRBV6-1; J: TRBJ1-3
CDR3: CASSLGQGSMNTEAFF; V: TRBV5-1; J: TRBJ1-1
CDR3: CASSTRPNQPQHF; V: TRBV21-1; J: TRBJ1-5
CDR3: CASSVKQGGNEKLFF; V: TRBV5-4; J: TRBJ1-4
CDR3: CASSPRQAYTEAFF; V: TRBV7-9; J: TRBJ1-1
CDR3: CASSRGLASYNEQFF; V: TRBV5-1; J: TRBJ2-1
CDR3: CASSPLARAHYGYTF; V: TRBV4-1; J: TRBJ1-2
CDR3: CASSTAGQSSSYNSPLHF; V: TRBV19; J: TRBJ1-6
CDR3: CAWSYAGATQYF; V: TRBV30; J: TRBJ2-5
CDR3: CASSPPPGRAGKMETQYF; V: TRBV18; J: TRBJ2-5